The 27 T cell receptor beta chains below all came from one sample that was sequenced in a study of T-cell reconstitution after alpha-beta-depleted transplantation in children. Unique molecular identifiers were used to barcode this TCRbeta library. TCRdb analysed the PCR reads with MiXCR anew, one entry per CDR3 protein. The sample includes 450,000 to 600,000 distinct CDR3 sequences, approximately 10% seen only once; the top ten take about 2%. The source material was PBMCs, sampled before TCRalphabeta/CD19-depleted stem cell transplant. The receptors derive from a child aged 2-9 years with inherited bone marrow failure, due to receive a stem cell transplant.

The table lists this clonotype with many counts. The J gene is TRBJ2-2, the V gene TRBV24-1; TRBD1 matches 10 bases. The junction had 8 bases not matched to a gene; V was cut back by 4 bases and J by 7 bases. The CDR3 length is 16 residues. Germline CDR1 reads KGHDR; CDR2 reads SFDVKD. CDR3 residues: CATSEFDRGHNGELFF. The DNA of the CDR3 is TGTGCCACCAGTGAATTCGACAGGGGGCACAACGGGGAGCTGTTTTTT.

J is TRBJ2-6 and V is TRBV3-1; D gene unclear. Trimming took off 4 bases at V and 11 bases at J, with 12 bases between the two ends. Germline lookup yields CDR1 LGHDT and CDR2 YNNKEL (reference sequence). This CDR3 has 13 residues. The CDR3 bases are TGTGCCAGCAGCCTCGGGCCGCCCCACGTCCTGACTTTC. Translation gives CASSLGPPHVLTF.

This clonotype was counted between two and nine times. This chain connects TRBV29-1 to TRBJ2-3; D call uncertain. CDR3 length: 14 amino acids. With 4 bases removed from V and 0 bases from J, the gap between germline ends came to 11 bases. Per germline, CDR1 SQVTM and CDR2 ANQGSEA. Written as DNA, the CDR3 is TGCAGCGTTGTCGGCAGGCCTAGCACAGATACGCAGTATTTT. This encodes CSVVGRPSTDTQYF.

This clonotype was recorded many times. The V gene is TRBV2, the J gene TRBJ2-7, with a tentative D call TRBD2 (6 bases). Trimming shortened V by 1 base and J by 6 bases, and 10 bases separated the two germline ends. This CDR3 is built from 13 residues. Looked up from germline, CDR1 is SNHLY and CDR2 is FYNNEI. CDR3 sequence: CASSEVEGGEQYF. In nucleotides, the CDR3 is TGTGCCAGCAGTGAAGTGGAGGGCGGCGAGCAGTACTTC.

This clonotype was recorded many times. The chain combines TRBV7-2 with TRBJ2-7; TRBD2 is a possible D gene (6 bases). Germline values: CDR1 SGHTA, CDR2 FQGNSA. The germline V and J ends were trimmed by 2 bases and 0 bases, with 11 bases remaining between them. The CDR3 spans 15 residues. The CDR3 protein is CASSLLGRDSYEQYF. In DNA form, the CDR3 reads TGTGCCAGCAGCTTACTGGGGCGGGACTCCTACGAGCAGTACTTC.

This clonotype has just one count. Germline is not matched at one junction end, which may reflect a read error. J is TRBJ2-3 and V is TRBV3-1, with 9 bases fitting TRBD1. Germline V gives CDR1 LGHDT, CDR2 YNNKEL (reference sequence). The CDR3 runs 17 residues. The CDR3 DNA reads as TGTGCCACCAGCCAAGGCCTGCGGGACAGGGTCTCAAATACGCAGTATTTT. Translated, it gives CATSQGLRDRVSNTQYF.

This rearrangement joins TRBV11-2 to TRBJ2-1; D could derive from TRBD1 or TRBD2 (5 bases each). Trimming cost V 5 bases and J 2 bases, with 13 bases left between them. This CDR3 has 15 amino acids. Germline lookup yields CDR1 SGHAT and CDR2 FQNNGV. For the CDR3, the DNA is TGTGCCAGCAGCCTACCGGGACGGGCCTACAATGAGCAGTTCTTC. This encodes CASSLPGRAYNEQFF.

This chain joins TRBV12-3 or TRBV12-4 and TRBJ1-4, with D maybe TRBD1 (5 bases). V lost 10 bases, J lost 14 bases, and 20 bases lay in between. The CDR3 runs to 12 residues. CDR3 sequence reads: CATSRYDSLLFF. The CDR3 DNA reads TGTGCCACCAGCCGCTATGACAGCCTCCTGTTTTTT.

This clonotype was observed many times. The chain couples TRBV20-1 to TRBJ2-1; 12 bases align to TRBD2. CDR1 is DFQATT and CDR2 is SNEGSKA in the germline V gene (reference sequence). J lost 8 bases, V lost 0 bases, and 8 bases had no gene match. This CDR3 region has 16 residues. CDR3 sequence reads: CSARDNPGTSGYEQFF. The CDR3 DNA reads as TGCAGTGCTAGAGACAATCCCGGGACTAGCGGGTATGAGCAGTTCTTC.

The J gene is TRBJ1-5, the V gene TRBV18; D is unresolved. Germline assignment: CDR1 KGHSH and CDR2 LQKENI. The CDR3 has 12 amino acids. V was pared by 4 bases and J by 5 bases, with 6 bases between. CDR3 residues: CASSRRDQPQHF. CDR3 DNA: TGTGCCAGCTCACGGAGGGATCAGCCCCAGCATTTT.

This clonotype was counted ten times or more. This rearrangement joins TRBV24-1 to TRBJ2-1; either TRBD1 or TRBD2 may fit D (5 bases each). The CDR3 totals 15 residues. CDR1 and CDR2 (germline): KGHDR, SFDVKD. Trimming pared 4 bases from V and 0 bases from J, leaving 9 bases between. The CDR3 sequence: CATSEGRTSYNEQFF. The CDR3 coding sequence is TGTGCCACCAGTGAGGGACGGACCTCCTACAATGAGCAGTTCTTC.

A note on this clonotype: This may come from a read error, since a much larger clone is one base off. This chain joins TRBV7-7 and TRBJ2-7; tentatively, D is TRBD2 (6 bases). The ends were cut back, 10 bases at V and 3 bases at J, with 22 bases in the middle. This CDR3 contains 15 residues. Germline CDR1 SSHAT, CDR2 FNYEAQ (reference sequence). The chain's CDR3 is CANNEGKTAGYEQYF. The CDR3 coding sequence is TGTGCCAACAACGAGGGGAAGACAGCGGGCTACGAGCAGTACTTC. The whole variable domain, filled in from reference TRBV7-7 and TRBJ2-7, reads GAGVSQSPRYKVTKRGQDVTLRCDPISSHATLYWYQQALGQGPEFLTYFNYEAQPDKSGLPSDRFSAERPEGSISTLTIQRTEQRDSAMYRCANNEGKTAGYEQYFGPGTRLTVT.

This clonotype showed up just a few times. CDR3 DNA: TGCAGCGTGGTACTAGACGGACCCTACGAGCAGTACTTC. Protein sequence: CSVVLDGPYEQYF. The chain carries TRBV29-1 and TRBJ2-7; maybe TRBD2 (5 bases). The CDR3 runs to 13 residues. From germline, CDR1 is SQVTM and CDR2 ANQGSEA. V lost 6 bases and J 2 bases, leaving 14 bases between the germline ends.

This clonotype was detected ten times or more. The CDR3 protein is CASSHTEGTEAFF. CDR3 in DNA: TGTGCCAGCAGCCACACGGAGGGGACTGAAGCTTTCTTT. This sequence joins TRBV27 and TRBJ1-1; TRBD1 might be the D (5 bases). The CDR3 has 13 residues. V lost 6 bases and J lost 5, with 13 bases in between. Germline-derived CDR1 and CDR2 are MNHEY and SMNVEV (reference sequence).

This clonotype was observed at least ten times. This rearrangement joins TRBV12-3 or TRBV12-4 to TRBJ2-7; a possible D gene is TRBD2 (6 bases). CDR3 length: 15 residues. V shed 5 bases and J shed 2 bases, with 16 bases lying between them. Here the CDR3 reads CASSPGGGSTYEQYF. The CDR3 DNA follows: TGTGCCAGCAGTCCTGGTGGAGGGTCGACCTACGAGCAGTACTTC.

V and J are TRBV19 and TRBJ2-4; possibly TRBD1 for D (6 bases). Between the trimmed V and J ends, which lost 5 bases and 6 bases, there was a span of 14 bases. The length of the CDR3 is 14 residues. CDR1 is LNHDA, CDR2 SQIVND, per germline (reference sequence). CDR3 bases: TGTGCCAGTAGTCCCGGGACAATGGGAAACATTCAGTACTTC. This sequence encodes CASSPGTMGNIQYF.

This clonotype was seen repeatedly, ten times or more. This chain uses TRBV12-3 or TRBV12-4 with TRBJ2-5; 10 nucleotides align to TRBD1. The CDR3 extends over 17 amino acids. J gave up 1 base and V 3 bases, and 8 bases lay outside the gene matches. The CDR3 protein is CASSLLRDRGFQETQYF. As DNA, the CDR3 is TGTGCCAGCAGTTTGCTTCGGGACAGGGGCTTCCAAGAGACCCAGTACTTC.

Ten or more counts support this clonotype. This chain joins TRBV5-1 and TRBJ2-1, with 9 bases aligning to TRBD2. The germline V gene encodes CDR1 SGHRS and CDR2 YFSETQ. The trim removed 0 bases at V and 7 bases at J, leaving 2 bases unmatched. This CDR3 region has 14 residues. DNA for the CDR3: TGCGCCAGCAGCTTGGATCTAGCGGGGAATGAGCAGTTCTTC. It specifies CASSLDLAGNEQFF.

There are many counts of this clonotype. This chain links TRBV28 with TRBJ2-6; D not resolved. CDR1 is MDHEN, CDR2 SYDVKM, per germline. CDR3 length equals 17 residues. The V end lost 5 bases, the J end lost 0 bases, and 14 bases lay between the germline ends. CDR3: CASSPRTFLSGANVLTF. In DNA, the CDR3 is TGTGCCAGCAGTCCCCGGACCTTCCTCTCTGGGGCCAACGTCCTGACTTTC.

This clonotype has only a few counts. The rearrangement uses TRBV12-3 or TRBV12-4 and TRBJ2-1; D is undetermined. The V gene lost 8 bases and the J gene lost 8 bases, with 16 bases spanning the gap. CDR3 size: 13 residues. CDR3 amino acids: CASRSYSFHEQFF. For the CDR3, the DNA is TGTGCCAGCCGCTCATACTCGTTCCATGAGCAGTTCTTC.

This clonotype was recorded at least ten times. The chain has TRBV11-2 and TRBJ2-1; the D gene is possibly TRBD2 (6 bases). CDR1 is SGHAT, CDR2 FQNNGV, per germline. There are 15 residues in the CDR3. Trimming took off 0 bases at V and 9 bases at J, with 15 bases between the two ends. The chain's CDR3 is CASSLDRGAHAEQFF. The CDR3 DNA is TGTGCCAGCAGCTTAGATCGCGGGGCTCATGCTGAGCAGTTCTTC.

This clonotype was seen at least ten times. The rearrangement joins TRBV20-1 to TRBJ2-3; D gene ambiguous. This CDR3 is built from 13 residues. Germline V gene lookup returns CDR1 DFQATT and CDR2 SNEGSKA (reference sequence). The V gene lost 2 bases and the J gene lost 4 bases, with 10 bases spanning the gap. The CDR3 loop is CSARTLKSDTQYF. CDR3 bases: TGCAGTGCTAGAACACTTAAGTCAGATACGCAGTATTTT.

This clonotype was counted ten times or more. The chain links TRBV6-5 to TRBJ2-7; D not resolved. The V end lost 0 bases, the J end lost 2 bases, and 8 bases lay between the germline ends. Germline CDR1 MNHEY, CDR2 SVGAGI. CDR3 size: 14 residues. CDR3 bases: TGTGCCAGCAGTTACTCGTCGGTTACCTACGAGCAGTACTTC. It is translated as CASSYSSVTYEQYF.

In its sample, this clonotype was seen many times. V is TRBV15 and J is TRBJ1-1; D is unclear. The CDR3 contains 16 residues. CDR1 is LNHNV, CDR2 YYDKDF, per germline (reference sequence). Trimming removed 3 bases from V and 1 base from J, with 15 bases in between. Here the CDR3 DNA reads TGTGCCACCAGCAGGGAGCCCCTGAGACAGAACACTGAAGCTTTCTTT. Amino acids: CATSREPLRQNTEAFF.

The sample holds a few counts of this clonotype. This rearrangement joins TRBV30 to TRBJ1-2; D call uncertain. The germline CDR1 and CDR2 sequences are GTSNPN and SVGIG (reference sequence). This CDR3 has 11 amino acids. Trimming shortened V by 2 bases and J by 4 bases, and 5 bases separated the two germline ends. Here the CDR3 DNA reads TGTGCCTGGAGTATGGGCTATGGCTACACCTTC. Its protein product is CAWSMGYGYTF.

This clonotype was found many times. The rearrangement joins TRBV12-3 or TRBV12-4 to TRBJ2-2, with D uncertain. The CDR3 totals 14 residues. V was pared by 1 base and J by 8 bases, with 11 bases between. The CDR3 DNA follows: TGTGCCAGCAGTTTAGACAGCGCCCTGGGGGAGCTGTTTTTT. Translating it yields CASSLDSALGELFF.

This clonotype was seen many times. The rearrangement uses TRBV12-3 or TRBV12-4 and TRBJ2-7, with TRBD1 matching over 10 bases. This CDR3 region has 15 residues. With V trimmed by 6 bases and J by 5 bases, 10 bases remained unmatched. The CDR3 DNA is TGTGCCAGCAGACAAAGGGGGACAGGGGTCGACGAGCAGTACTTC. This encodes CASRQRGTGVDEQYF.